A single sample is the source of the 25 T cell receptor beta chains below, sequenced in a study of blood T cell repertoires in COVID-19. Sequencing used immunoSEQ multiplex PCR; TCRdb keeps in-frame clones, though not all of them. Here the sample spans 240,000 or so clones, around four fifths being singletons. Specimen: peripheral blood. Every receptor here comes from a woman in her sixties with active or convalescent COVID-19.

The V call is TRBV7-8, the J call TRBJ1-2; a possible D gene is TRBD1 (6 bases). This CDR3 comprises 14 residues. The germline V and J ends were trimmed by 4 bases and 4 bases, with 13 bases remaining between them. Per germline, CDR1 SGHVS and CDR2 FQNEAQ. The CDR3 region is CASSSPTGLYGYTF. The CDR3 DNA is TGTGCCAGCAGCTCCCCGACAGGTCTCTATGGCTACACCTTC.

The gene calls are TRBV18 and TRBJ2-5; D ambiguous. In germline, CDR1 is KGHSH, CDR2 LQKENI. The CDR3 is 13 amino acids. V was cut by 5 bases and J by 2 bases, with 9 bases left in between. In nucleotides, the CDR3 is TGTGCCAGCTCAATGGCAGCGCAAGAGACCCAGTACTTC. This translates into CASSMAAQETQYF.

The J gene is TRBJ2-1, the V gene TRBV24-1; 8 bases match TRBD1. Germline-derived CDR1 and CDR2 are KGHDR and SFDVKD. The J segment lost 6 bases and the V segment lost 5 bases, leaving 2 bases of the junction unmatched. The CDR3 is 13 residues long. The CDR3 loop is CATSATGGNEQFF. The CDR3 DNA is TGTGCCACCAGTGCAACAGGGGGCAATGAGCAGTTCTTC.

This chain uses TRBV5-1 with TRBJ2-7, with 10 nucleotides matching TRBD2. J gave up 5 bases and V 1 base, and 15 bases lay outside the gene matches. Germline CDR1 and CDR2: SGHRS and YFSETQ. The CDR3 runs 18 residues. CDR3 DNA: TGCGCCAGCAGCTTGAGACCTAGCGGGGGAGCGCAGGGGAACGAGCAGTACTTC. This sequence encodes CASSLRPSGGAQGNEQYF.

The chain employs TRBV6-2 or TRBV6-3 and TRBJ2-5; possibly TRBD2 for D (6 bases). The V and J ends lost 2 bases and 0 bases respectively, with 25 bases between them. The CDR3 spans 20 residues. Per germline, CDR1 MNHEY and CDR2 SVGEGT. CDR3 sequence: CASSYPSRGVAGINQETQYF. The CDR3 DNA is TGTGCCAGCAGTTACCCGAGCCGGGGCGTTGCGGGAATTAACCAAGAGACCCAGTACTTC.

V usage is TRBV6-5 and J usage is TRBJ2-7; 7 bases are shared with TRBD2. Germline values: CDR1 MNHEY, CDR2 SVGAGI. This CDR3 region has 15 residues. The junction had 7 bases not matched to a gene; V was cut back by 5 bases and J by 0 bases. CDR3 nucleotide sequence: TGTGCCAGCAGTCTAACTAGCGACCCCTCCTACGAGCAGTACTTC. Translating gives CASSLTSDPSYEQYF.

This clone was seen once. The rearrangement links TRBV5-1 to TRBJ2-6, with D possibly TRBD1 on 6 matching bases. CDR3 length: 18 amino acids. The V end lost 3 bases, the J end lost 0 bases, and 16 bases lay between the germline ends. CDR1 is SGHRS and CDR2 is YFSETQ in the germline V gene. The DNA of the CDR3 is TGCGCCAGCAGCTCGGACCCGACAGGAAGCTCTGGGGCCAACGTCCTGACTTTC. This translates into CASSSDPTGSSGANVLTF.

This clone was recorded a few times. This chain uses TRBV7-9 with TRBJ1-2, with D uncertain. Deletions cut 1 base from V and 5 bases from J, with 8 bases between. The V gene's germline CDR1 is SEHNR and CDR2 FQNEAQ (reference sequence). The length of the CDR3 is 13 residues. In nucleotides, the CDR3 is TGTGCCAGCAGCTTAGGCCCGGGGTATGGCTACACCTTC. This sequence encodes CASSLGPGYGYTF.

This chain connects TRBV2 to TRBJ2-1; TRBD1 matches 8 bases. Trimming cost V 6 bases and J 4 bases; bases outside gene matches: 5. This CDR3 has 14 residues. The germline gives CDR1 SNHLY, CDR2 FYNNEI. Here the CDR3 DNA reads TGTGCCAGCAGCCGGGACAGGACTTACAATGAGCAGTTCTTC. Translating it yields CASSRDRTYNEQFF.

The chain carries TRBV12-3 or TRBV12-4 and TRBJ2-7; 8 bases line up with TRBD2. The CDR3 covers 13 residues. Trimming at V came to 6 bases and at J to 4 bases, leaving 5 bases not matched to a gene. The chain's CDR3 is CASSPGLEYEQYF. In DNA, the CDR3 is TGTGCCAGCAGCCCGGGACTAGAGTACGAGCAGTACTTC.

This clone was seen a handful of times. The chain combines TRBV6-6 with TRBJ2-5; perhaps TRBD2 as D (5 bases). This CDR3 comprises 14 residues. The germline V and J ends were trimmed by 9 bases and 5 bases, with 19 bases remaining between them. The germline CDR1 and CDR2 sequences are MNHNY and SVGAGI (reference sequence). In DNA, the CDR3 is TGTGCCAGTAGGTCGGCGCCCGGGGAGGAGACCCAGTACTTC. The encoded protein is CASRSAPGEETQYF.

The V gene is TRBV7-9, the J gene TRBJ2-2; TRBD1 aligns across 7 bases. J was trimmed by 6 bases and V by 10 bases; bases with no gene match: 8. The CDR3 has 13 amino acids. Germline CDR1 and CDR2: SEHNR and FQNEAQ (reference sequence). CDR3 protein: CAIGDRAPGELFF. The CDR3, as DNA: TGTGCCATCGGGGACAGAGCTCCCGGGGAGCTGTTTTTT.

This chain links TRBV19 with TRBJ1-1; D is possibly TRBD1 (5 bases). Germline loops: CDR1 LNHDA, CDR2 SQIVND (reference sequence). The V end lost 3 bases, the J end lost 1 base, and 15 bases lay between the germline ends. The CDR3 loop spans 16 amino acids. The CDR3 loop reads CASSIPSGASNTEAFF. In nucleotides, the CDR3 is TGTGCCAGTAGTATCCCGAGCGGGGCTTCGAACACTGAAGCTTTCTTT.

This chain connects TRBV11-2 to TRBJ1-1; tentative D call: TRBD1 (5 bases). CDR1 is SGHAT, CDR2 FQNNGV, per germline. Trimming shortened V by 5 bases and J by 4 bases, and 14 bases separated the two germline ends. CDR3 length: 14 residues. In DNA, the CDR3 is TGTGCCAGCAGCCAGTTTACGGGGGGCACTGAAGCTTTCTTT. Its protein is CASSQFTGGTEAFF.

This clone came up once. This chain joins TRBV20-1 and TRBJ1-1; D call uncertain. The V and J ends lost 3 bases and 0 bases respectively, with 8 bases between them. CDR3 length: 13 residues. CDR1 DFQATT and CDR2 SNEGSKA come from the germline V gene (reference sequence). CDR3 coding DNA: TGCAGTGCTAGTTGGGCCCTGAACACTGAAGCTTTCTTT. Amino acids: CSASWALNTEAFF.

The count of this clone is one. The chain links TRBV5-1 to TRBJ2-5, with D perhaps TRBD1 (5 bases). The CDR3 loop spans 15 amino acids. Trimming took off 0 bases at V and 5 bases at J, with 14 bases between the two ends. The V gene's germline CDR1 is SGHRS and CDR2 YFSETQ. In DNA form, the CDR3 reads TGCGCCAGCAGCTTGGAGGGGAACCGGGCGGAGACCCAGTACTTC. The encoded protein is CASSLEGNRAETQYF.

This clone was seen a single time. CDR3 DNA sequence: TGTGCCAGCAGCTTAGTCGGACAGGGAATCTATGGCTACACCTTC. Protein: CASSLVGQGIYGYTF. The chain employs TRBV7-2 and TRBJ1-2, with 8 bases aligning to TRBD1. The CDR3 runs to 15 residues. Per the germline V gene, CDR1 is SGHTA and CDR2 is FQGNSA. V trimming: 1 base; J trimming: 4 bases; junction bases outside the gene matches: 5.

The V call is TRBV6-6, the J call TRBJ1-1, with 7 positions matching TRBD1. The CDR3 has 14 amino acids. Looked up from germline, CDR1 is MNHNY and CDR2 is SVGAGI (reference sequence). Trimming took 7 bases from V and 5 from J; bases not matched to a gene: 10. This CDR3 is CASTPRDSRTEAFF. The DNA for the CDR3 is TGTGCCAGCACCCCCAGGGACAGTCGGACTGAAGCTTTCTTT.

The rearrangement uses TRBV3-1 (or the pseudogene TRBV3-2) and TRBJ2-3; 12 nucleotides line up with TRBD2. Losses at the gene ends were 6 bases for V and 6 bases for J; bases not matched to a gene: 10. CDR3 length equals 16 residues. Germline V gene sequence: CDR1 LGHDT, CDR2 YNNKEL (reference sequence). The CDR3 region has the DNA TGTGCCAGCAGTTCTAGGACTAGCGGGGACTTCGATACGCAGTATTTT. Its protein is CASSSRTSGDFDTQYF.

The V and J genes are TRBV2 and TRBJ2-5; D perhaps matches TRBD2 (6 bases). CDR1 and CDR2 from the germline V gene are SNHLY and FYNNEI. The CDR3 spans 16 residues. The V end lost 5 bases, the J end lost 4 bases, and 20 bases lay between the germline ends. The CDR3 loop is CASSLPARGGRETQYF. The CDR3 DNA reads as TGTGCCAGCAGTCTGCCTGCGCGGGGCGGGCGAGAGACCCAGTACTTC.

The chain employs TRBV5-4 and TRBJ1-6; TRBD1 is a possible D gene (6 bases). The germline CDR1 and CDR2 sequences are SGHNT and YYREEE (reference sequence). The CDR3 runs 15 residues. V lost 3 bases to trimming and J lost 10 bases, with 17 bases between them. CDR3 sequence (DNA): TGTGCCAGCAGCTGGGGGGGCGGGGTTCACTCACCCCTCCACTTT. The encoded protein is CASSWGGGVHSPLHF.

The chain combines TRBV19 with TRBJ1-4; 10 positions agree with TRBD1. Trimming removed 2 bases from V and 6 bases from J; junction bases left unmatched: 3. Germline CDR1 LNHDA, CDR2 SQIVND (reference sequence). The CDR3 contains 15 residues. CDR3 DNA sequence: TGTGCCAGTAGTATAAGGGGGACAGGGGATGAAAAACTGTTTTTT. This encodes CASSIRGTGDEKLFF.

This clone showed up just a few times. The same CDR3 arises from other DNA sequences in this sample as well. The chain employs TRBV18 and TRBJ1-5; 7 nucleotides align to TRBD1. CDR3 size: 13 residues. From germline, CDR1 is KGHSH and CDR2 LQKENI. V dropped 6 bases and J dropped 5; count of bases not matched to a gene: 4. The CDR3 DNA reads TGTGCCAGCTCCGGTACAGGGGATCAGCCCCAGCATTTT. Translated: CASSGTGDQPQHF.

The chain couples TRBV30 to TRBJ1-6, with a possible D match to TRBD1 (5 bases). From germline, CDR1 is GTSNPN and CDR2 SVGIG (reference sequence). The germline V and J ends were trimmed by 0 bases and 7 bases, with 16 bases remaining between them. The CDR3 has 16 residues. This CDR3 is CAWSVLGGRLNSPLHF. The CDR3 nucleotides read TGTGCCTGGAGTGTATTGGGGGGACGGTTAAATTCACCCCTCCACTTT.

V is TRBV7-2 and J is TRBJ1-2; a possible D gene is TRBD1 (5 bases). The CDR3 has 15 residues. Trimming removed 5 bases from V and 4 bases from J, with 17 bases in between. Per germline, CDR1 SGHTA and CDR2 FQGNSA. DNA of the CDR3: TGTGCCAGCAGCACCACAAGCAGGGTAGCCTATGGCTACACCTTC. This gives the protein CASSTTSRVAYGYTF.